This T cell receptor beta chain was observed in a study of T cell changes during pregnancy in multiple sclerosis. This clone was seen a few times. TCRdb's table, derived via immunoSEQ multiplex PCR, lists solely in-frame clones and lacks some. Among about 72,000 clones listed, 90% to 95% were seen once. The clonotype comes from a female donor in good health, enrolled as a control in a pregnancy study. The material was peripheral blood, obtained in the first trimester of pregnancy.

The CDR3 DNA is TGCGCCAGCAGTAGGGACAGGGGGAGGCAGCCCCAGCATTTT. Encoded protein: CASSRDRGRQPQHF. This chain joins TRBV10-2 and TRBJ1-5; TRBD1 matches at 11 bases. The ends lost 5 bases at V and 7 bases at J; junction bases unmatched: 4. CDR3 length: 14 residues. The germline CDR1 and CDR2 sequences are WSHSY and SAAADI.